These T cell receptor beta chains were read from a single sample in a study of blood T cells in healthy people across ages. Each CDR3 protein is one row after TCRdb ran MiXCR on the 5' RACE reads. The sample includes more than 700,000 distinct CDR3 sequences, about 47% of them seen just once. Sequenced input: blood. Every receptor here comes from a man older than 75 in good health. Each CDR3 is given with its conserved first and last residue.

CDR3 protein	V gene	J gene
CASSLDKQPQHF	TRBV7-2	TRBJ1-5
CASSSPLAGGRGEQYF	TRBV6-2/TRBV6-3	TRBJ2-7
CASSQDAASPNGELFF	TRBV4-2	TRBJ2-2
CASSLETETQYF	TRBV11-2	TRBJ2-5
CASSLAVSDHQETQYF	TRBV7-6	TRBJ2-5
CASSVAGPADTQYF	TRBV12-3/TRBV12-4	TRBJ2-3
CSVLGLAGPTDTQYF	TRBV29-1	TRBJ2-3
CATSMWGNEQFF	TRBV24-1	TRBJ2-1
CSALGGALEDTQYF	TRBV29-1	TRBJ2-3
CASSLAGGRAGNEQFF	TRBV7-2	TRBJ2-1
CSVATSVSNQPQHF	TRBV29-1	TRBJ1-5
CAISEKGEAFF	TRBV10-3	TRBJ1-1
CASRPGQMKANTGELFF	TRBV13	TRBJ2-2
CASSQDTPRRQGAVNEQFF	TRBV4-2	TRBJ2-1
CASSFTGTRETQYF	TRBV5-6	TRBJ2-5
CASSFARGRYEQYF	TRBV27	TRBJ2-7
CASSREIPGTVTDTQYF	TRBV4-2	TRBJ2-3
CASSGRDMDGETQYF	TRBV2	TRBJ2-5
CSGEHVHEQYF	TRBV29-1	TRBJ2-7
CATSRVGFMSNEQFF	TRBV15	TRBJ2-1
CASSYPGRGQGYFNEQYF	TRBV7-8	TRBJ2-7
CASSPDGPHSPLHF	TRBV6-6	TRBJ1-6
CASSDGKEPRDEQFF	TRBV10-1	TRBJ2-1
CASSPGVVREGEKLFF	TRBV28	TRBJ1-4
CASSQAVRGEQYF	TRBV4-2	TRBJ2-7
CAISESRRGKGFRNEQYF	TRBV10-3	TRBJ2-5
CASSSQGTSGENTDTQYF	TRBV21-1	TRBJ2-3
CASSVGGTSSYGQYF	TRBV9	TRBJ2-7
CSGLLVSTDTQYF	TRBV20-1	TRBJ2-3
CATSRDFLDSDQPQHF	TRBV15	TRBJ1-5
CSVDRASGIVYNEQFF	TRBV29-1	TRBJ2-1
CASSSLGQGKDQETQYF	TRBV5-4	TRBJ2-5
CASSARTPYEQYF	TRBV2	TRBJ2-7
CASSQAGAEEPQHF	TRBV5-1	TRBJ1-5
CASSLPGEYGYTF	TRBV28	TRBJ1-2
CSATRTGTTDTQYF	TRBV29-1	TRBJ2-3
CSARDLTSGIFYGTDTQYF	TRBV20-1	TRBJ2-3
CASSPAGSPHEQYF	TRBV18	TRBJ2-7
CSGGWDVLLDEQYF	TRBV29-1	-
CASSVGGDYGYTF	TRBV9	TRBJ1-2
CASRGENEKLFF	TRBV5-1	TRBJ1-4
CASSVGGRSSYNEQFF	TRBV9	TRBJ2-1
CASSLSHEQFF	TRBV7-2	TRBJ2-1
CASSSPGQGDSPLHF	TRBV28	TRBJ1-6
CASSATGAGANVLTF	TRBV25-1	TRBJ2-6
CASSRGSGRSTDTQYF	TRBV3-1	TRBJ2-3
CASSHLNQPQHF	TRBV3-1	TRBJ1-5
CASSLASLNTDTQYF	TRBV7-2	TRBJ2-3
CASSIGTGGPLETQYF	TRBV7-9	TRBJ2-5
CVSSLDGTGGTDMEYF	TRBV12-3/TRBV12-4	TRBJ2-3
CASSQATGYYGYTF	TRBV4-3	TRBJ1-2
CASSPGLGYEQYF	TRBV7-2	TRBJ2-7
CASSLQGAGVYTEAFF	TRBV5-1	TRBJ1-1
CASEDSDGATSGSREQYF	TRBV25-1	-
CASSPPPGQGINEQYF	TRBV18	-